The 11 T cell receptor beta chains presented below share a single source sample, sequenced in a study of T-cell reconstitution after alpha-beta-depleted transplantation in children. Preparation of the TCRbeta library used unique molecular identifiers. TCRdb used MiXCR to reprocess the PCR reads, holding one entry per CDR3 protein. The sample includes 190,000 or so distinct CDR3 sequences, about 14% of them seen just once. The sample was PBMCs from the stem cell graft donor, taken from the stem cell graft. These receptors all stem from a human donor who donated a stem cell graft to a child with acute lymphoblastic leukemia.

This clonotype was counted ten times or more. Here the CDR3 reads CASSVGQGVGDTQYF. CDR3 nucleotides: TGTGCCAGCAGCGTAGGTCAGGGTGTGGGAGATACGCAGTATTTT. The chain employs TRBV9 and TRBJ2-3; D possibly corresponds to TRBD1 (5 bases). CDR1 and CDR2 (germline): SGDLS, YYNGEE. V was cut by 0 bases and J by 5 bases, with 13 bases left in between. The CDR3 is 15 residues long.

The J gene is TRBJ2-1, the V gene TRBV20-1; possible D gene TRBD1, 6 bases. V was shortened by 0 bases and J by 4 bases, with 22 bases between the two germline ends. In germline, CDR1 is DFQATT, CDR2 SNEGSKA (reference sequence). This CDR3 comprises 18 residues. This chain's CDR3 is CSARDKDRYWNGYNEQFF. The CDR3 coding sequence is TGCAGTGCTAGAGATAAAGACAGGTATTGGAACGGGTACAATGAGCAGTTCTTC.

This clonotype was observed a single time. The chain uses TRBV13 and TRBJ2-3; D perhaps matches TRBD2 (6 bases). The CDR3 length is 12 residues. Germline-derived CDR1 and CDR2 are PRHDT and FYEKMQ (reference sequence). The V end was cut by 5 bases, the J end by 8 bases, with 11 bases between. The CDR3 loop is CASSPGGRTQYF. The CDR3 DNA sequence: TGTGCCAGCAGCCCCGGAGGGCGTACGCAGTATTTT. The whole variable domain, remainder taken from reference TRBV13 and TRBJ2-3, is AAGVIQSPRHLIKEKRETATLKCYPIPRHDTVYWYQQGPGQDPQFLISFYEKMQSDKGSIPDRFSAQQFSDYHSELNMSSLELGDSALYFCASSPGGRTQYFGPGTRLTVL.

This clonotype was recorded many times. The chain has TRBV12-3 or TRBV12-4 and TRBJ2-7; D perhaps matches TRBD1 (6 bases). V lost 2 bases to trimming and J lost 12 bases, with 17 bases between them. The CDR3 has 13 residues. The CDR3 DNA sequence: TGTGCCAGCAGTTTACTGGGACACGCCTCCCCGTACTTC. As protein: CASSLLGHASPYF.

Many counts were recorded for this clonotype. This chain joins TRBV12-3 or TRBV12-4 and TRBJ1-1; TRBD1 matches at 7 bases. J gave up 3 bases and V 6 bases, and 10 bases lay outside the gene matches. CDR3 length: 15 amino acids. The CDR3, as DNA: TGTGCCAGCAGAGTAACAGGGGCAGGGCACACTGAAGCTTTCTTT. Its protein product is CASRVTGAGHTEAFF.

This clonotype was seen ten or more times. The J gene is TRBJ1-1, the V gene TRBV5-1, with no clear D. The V gene lost 0 bases and the J gene lost 2 bases, with 8 bases spanning the gap. This CDR3 has 14 residues. The germline CDR1 and CDR2 sequences are SGHRS and YFSETQ. Written as DNA, the CDR3 is TGCGCCAGCAGCTTGGATGCAGGCAACACTGAAGCTTTCTTT. Amino acid sequence: CASSLDAGNTEAFF.

This clonotype was seen repeatedly, ten times or more. The chain recombines TRBV5-1 with TRBJ1-1, with TRBD1 matching over 10 bases. Germline-derived CDR1 and CDR2 are SGHRS and YFSETQ. J gave up 5 bases and V 2 bases, and 6 bases lay outside the gene matches. The CDR3 runs 15 residues. CDR3 region: CASSFGQGGTTEAFF. In DNA, the CDR3 is TGCGCCAGCAGCTTCGGACAGGGGGGTACAACTGAAGCTTTCTTT. The variable domain in full, with the rest retrieved from reference TRBV5-1 and TRBJ1-1, is KAGVTQTPRYLIKTRGQQVTLSCSPISGHRSVSWYQQTPGQGLQFLFEYFSETQRNKGNFPGRFSGRQFSNSRSEMNVSTLELGDSALYLCASSFGQGGTTEAFFGQGTRLTVV.

At least ten counts were recorded for this clonotype. This chain joins TRBV30 and TRBJ2-1, with a possible D match to TRBD2 (6 bases). Deletions cut 7 bases from V and 6 bases from J, with 10 bases between. The CDR3 is 11 residues long. Looked up from germline, CDR1 is GTSNPN and CDR2 is SVGIG (reference sequence). The CDR3 region is CASRDFNEQFF. Written as DNA, the CDR3 is TGTGCCTCGAGGGACTTCAATGAGCAGTTCTTC.

At least ten counts were recorded for this clonotype. V gene TRBV6-1 combines with J gene TRBJ1-6; 9 bases line up with TRBD1. The CDR3 runs to 15 residues. Germline CDR1 reads MNHNS; CDR2 reads SASEGT. The V gene end was trimmed by 6 bases and the J gene end by 6 bases; junction bases not matched to a gene: 6. The DNA of the CDR3 is TGTGCCAGCAGGGGGGGGGACAGGGCTAATTCACCCCTCCACTTT. It specifies CASRGGDRANSPLHF.

This chain connects TRBV11-2 to TRBJ2-7; TRBD2 matches 11 bases. The junction had 3 bases not matched to a gene; V was cut back by 0 bases and J by 5 bases. CDR3 length: 15 residues. Per the germline V gene, CDR1 is SGHAT and CDR2 is FQNNGV. This chain's CDR3 is CASSLDLAGGNEQYF. DNA of the CDR3: TGTGCCAGCAGCTTAGATCTAGCGGGAGGTAACGAGCAGTACTTC. Full variable domain (remainder filled in from reference TRBV11-2 and TRBJ2-7): EAGVAQSPRYKIIEKRQSVAFWCNPISGHATLYWYQQILGQGPKLLIQFQNNGVVDDSQLPKDRFSAERLKGVDSTLKIQPAKLEDSAVYLCASSLDLAGGNEQYFGPGTRLTVT.

This clonotype showed up many times. The junction does not match germline at one end; this may be a read error. J is TRBJ1-2 and V is TRBV7-7, with D perhaps TRBD1 (6 bases). The CDR3 contains 17 residues. From germline, CDR1 is SSHAT and CDR2 FNYEAQ (reference sequence). CDR3 protein: CASSGNREEARRGGYTF. CDR3 nucleotides: TGTGCTAGCAGCGGGAACAGGGAAGAGGCCCGGCGTGGTGGCTACACCTTC. Drawing the rest from reference TRBV7-7 and TRBJ1-2, the complete variable domain is GAGVSQSPRYKVTKRGQDVTLRCDPISSHATLYWYQQALGQGPEFLTYFNYEAQPDKSGLPSDRFSAERPEGSISTLTIQRTEQRDSAMYRCASSGNREEARRGGYTFGSGTRLTVV.